This T cell receptor (beta chain) was obtained from a study of regulatory T cells in long-lasting Graves disease. This clonotype has at least ten counts. The time point was: newly diagnosed GD, antithyroid drugs for less than 3 months. TCR sequences were obtained from RNA taken from PBMCs. Relying on iRepertoire HTBI primers and Arm-PCR of CDR3 regions, the team built TCR beta libraries. TCRdb passed the multiplex PCR reads through MiXCR, listing each CDR3 protein once. This sample has 350,000 to 400,000 distinct CDR3 sequences, with 15% to 20% found just once. This CDR3 has 16 amino acids. Germline V lookup: CDR1 SEHNR, CDR2 FQNEAQ (reference sequence). Trimming cost V 3 bases and J 0 bases; bases outside gene matches: 3. These data also formed part of another study, on T cells in Graves' hyperthyroidism and ophthalmopathy.

The specimen was peripheral blood mononuclear cells (PBMCs), collected at new diagnosis, from a patient treated with antithyroid drugs. The chain couples TRBV7-9 to TRBJ2-1; the match to TRBD2 covers 9 bases. This receptor was obtained from a woman aged 18-35 years with Graves disease. CDR3 amino acids: CASSLRRGGSYNEQFF. In nucleotides, the CDR3 is TGTGCCAGCAGCTTGCGGCGGGGGGGCTCCTACAATGAGCAGTTCTTC.